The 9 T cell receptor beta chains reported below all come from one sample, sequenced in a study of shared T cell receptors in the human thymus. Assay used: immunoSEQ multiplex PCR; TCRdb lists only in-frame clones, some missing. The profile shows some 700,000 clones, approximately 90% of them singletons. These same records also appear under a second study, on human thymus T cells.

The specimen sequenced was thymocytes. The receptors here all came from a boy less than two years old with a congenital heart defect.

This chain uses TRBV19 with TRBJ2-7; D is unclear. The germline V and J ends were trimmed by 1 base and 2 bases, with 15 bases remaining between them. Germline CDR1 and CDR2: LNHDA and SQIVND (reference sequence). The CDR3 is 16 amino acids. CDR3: CASSIGASRSPYEQYF. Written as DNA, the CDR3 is TGTGCCAGTAGTATAGGTGCCAGTCGCTCACCCTACGAGCAGTACTTC.

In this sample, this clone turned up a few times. CDR3 in DNA: TGTGCCAGTAGTCCAAAACGGCGGTCGTTACAGGGCGACGTGAACACTGAAGCTTTCTTT. Encoded protein: CASSPKRRSLQGDVNTEAFF. This chain connects TRBV19 to TRBJ1-1, with D possibly TRBD1 on 6 matching bases. This CDR3 has 20 amino acids. The germline V gene encodes CDR1 LNHDA and CDR2 SQIVND (reference sequence). The V gene lost 5 bases and the J gene lost 0 bases, with 28 bases spanning the gap.

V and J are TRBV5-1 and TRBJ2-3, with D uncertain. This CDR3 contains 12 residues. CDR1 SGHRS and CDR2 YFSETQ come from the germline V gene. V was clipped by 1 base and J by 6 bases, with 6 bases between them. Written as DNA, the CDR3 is TGCGCCAGCAGCTTGATCCCTGATACGCAGTATTTT. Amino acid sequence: CASSLIPDTQYF.

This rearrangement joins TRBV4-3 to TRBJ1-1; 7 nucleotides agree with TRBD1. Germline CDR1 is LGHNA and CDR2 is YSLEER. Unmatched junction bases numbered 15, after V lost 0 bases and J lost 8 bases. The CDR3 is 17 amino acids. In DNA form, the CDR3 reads TGCGCCAGCAGCCAAGAAAGTTTTGGGCAGGGGGGATTAGAAGCTTTCTTT. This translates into CASSQESFGQGGLEAFF.

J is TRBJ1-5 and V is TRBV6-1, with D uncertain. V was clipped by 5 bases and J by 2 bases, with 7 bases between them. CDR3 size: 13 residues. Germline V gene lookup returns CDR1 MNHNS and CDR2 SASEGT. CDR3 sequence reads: CASSWSGNQPQHF. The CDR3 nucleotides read TGTGCCAGCAGTTGGAGCGGCAATCAGCCCCAGCATTTT.

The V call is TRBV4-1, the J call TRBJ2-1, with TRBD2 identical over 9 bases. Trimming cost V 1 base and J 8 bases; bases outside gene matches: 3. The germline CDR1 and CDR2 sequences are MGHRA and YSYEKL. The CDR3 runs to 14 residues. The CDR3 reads CASSQGAGGDEQFF. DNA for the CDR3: TGCGCCAGCAGCCAAGGGGCGGGGGGGGATGAGCAGTTCTTC.

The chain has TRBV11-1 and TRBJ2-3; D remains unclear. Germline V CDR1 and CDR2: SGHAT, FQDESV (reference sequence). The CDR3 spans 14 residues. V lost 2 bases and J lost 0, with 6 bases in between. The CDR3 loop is CASSLQRSTDTQYF. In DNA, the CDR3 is TGTGCCAGCAGCTTACAGCGAAGCACAGATACGCAGTATTTT.

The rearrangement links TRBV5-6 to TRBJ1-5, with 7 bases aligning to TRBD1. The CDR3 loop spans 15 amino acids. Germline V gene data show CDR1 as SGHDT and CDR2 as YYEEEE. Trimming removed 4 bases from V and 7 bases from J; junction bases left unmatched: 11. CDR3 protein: CASSVQGGPEQPQHF. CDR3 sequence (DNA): TGTGCCAGCAGCGTTCAAGGGGGCCCGGAACAGCCCCAGCATTTT.

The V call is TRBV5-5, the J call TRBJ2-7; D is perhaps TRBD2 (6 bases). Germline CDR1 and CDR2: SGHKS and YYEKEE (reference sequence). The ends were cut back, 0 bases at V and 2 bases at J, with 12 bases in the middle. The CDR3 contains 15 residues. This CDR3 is CASSLGAGKTYEQYF. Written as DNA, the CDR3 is TGTGCCAGCAGCTTGGGGGCGGGAAAGACCTACGAGCAGTACTTC.